One T cell receptor beta chain is described in this entry. The target antigen is unknown. The data stem from a study of cytomegalovirus exposure and HLA in healthy donors. Study-wide context: Among about 179 million T cells, an earlier analysis found 120 million or so unique TCR beta sequences. Of all 400 or so donors who were genotyped, roughly 81% belonged to the Caucasian-associated ancestry cluster. Regarding the study as a whole: It was reported in a later analysis that an Asian-associated ancestry cluster showed fewer N-insertions than the 666-donor mean.

Healthy bone marrow donors made up the donors. PCR primers comprised 60 Vbeta and 13 Jbeta primers. Clones were sequenced by immunoSEQ multiplex PCR, and TCRdb holds only the in-frame ones, with some missing. The sample lists under 200,000 clones; around four fifths were seen once. The length of the CDR3 is 14 residues. Germline V gene lookup returns CDR1 SGHAT and CDR2 FQNNGV. Trimming pared 5 bases from V and 1 base from J, leaving 11 bases between. The clonotype originates from a male donor in good health and CMV-seropositive. Sequenced: PBMCs. This rearrangement joins TRBV11-2 to TRBJ1-1, with D possibly TRBD1 on 6 matching bases. DNA of the CDR3: TGTGCCAGCAGCACGTACAGGGAGAACACTGAAGCTTTCTTT. It yields the protein CASSTYRENTEAFF. The variable domain in full, with the rest retrieved from reference TRBV11-2 and TRBJ1-1, is EAGVAQSPRYKIIEKRQSVAFWCNPISGHATLYWYQQILGQGPKLLIQFQNNGVVDDSQLPKDRFSAERLKGVDSTLKIQPAKLEDSAVYLCASSTYRENTEAFFGQGTRLTVV.